These 27 T cell receptor beta chains were sequenced from one sample in a study of T cell clonality in common variable immunodeficiency. TCRdb keeps only in-frame clones here, not all; method: immunoSEQ multiplex PCR. The sample lists over 30,000 clones, none appearing once, the ten largest making up approximately 7%. No antigens are known for them. The study's findings and limits: In common variable immunodeficiency, TCR beta chains reportedly carried fewer deletions and N-nucleotide insertions.

Sequencing input: peripheral blood mononuclear cells. These receptors all stem from a human donor with common variable immunodeficiency.

CDR3 DNA (partial): TGCGCCAGCAGCGGGGACAGCAACGAG. As protein: CASSGDSNE. The full CDR3 reads CASSGDSNEQYF. This chain uses TRBV5-1 with TRBJ2-7, with 7 bases that match TRBD1. The DNA ends 3 residues before the CDR3 does, and the rest of the CDR3 is filled in from the germline J gene. Germline values: CDR1 SGHRS, CDR2 YFSETQ. V trimming: 4 bases; J trimming: 5 bases; junction bases outside the gene matches: 3. The CDR3 has 12 residues.

This clone was detected many times. The CDR3 end is not reached by the read, which stops 3 residues before it; the germline J gene fills it in. The chain combines TRBV10-3 with TRBJ2-7; 7 nucleotides match TRBD2. Germline values: CDR1 ENHRY, CDR2 SYGVKD. The length of the CDR3 is 14 residues. V dropped 3 bases and J dropped 4; count of bases not matched to a gene: 6. The CDR3 bases that were read are TGTGCCATCAGTGACGGGACTACCCTGTACGAG. Translating it yields CAISDGTTLYE. The complete CDR3 protein is CAISDGTTLYEQYF.

This clone was detected many times. The read ends 3 residues shy of where the CDR3 ends; the end is completed using the germline J gene. The V gene is TRBV3-1 (or the pseudogene TRBV3-2), the J gene TRBJ2-1; D gene ambiguous. CDR3 length: 14 residues. Germline CDR1 reads LGHDT; CDR2 reads YNNKEL (reference sequence). With 5 bases removed from V and 5 bases from J, the gap between germline ends came to 13 bases. The CDR3 spells CASSGLGGNNEQFF. The covered CDR3 bases are TGTGCCAGCAGCGGCCTAGGTGGAAACAATGAG.

At least ten counts were recorded for this clone. With the read ending 3 residues before the CDR3 end, the germline J gene is used to fill in that end. The chain has TRBV30 and TRBJ2-5; 8 nucleotides match TRBD2. Germline assignment: CDR1 GTSNPN and CDR2 SVGIG (reference sequence). CDR3 size: 13 residues. V was clipped by 2 bases and J by 4 bases; unmatched bases: 3. CDR3 amino acids: CAWSPLAGETQYF. Incomplete CDR3 DNA: TGTGCCTGGAGTCCTCTAGCGGGAGAGACC.

The table lists this clone with many counts. The CDR3 end is not reached by the read, which stops 3 residues before it; the germline J gene fills it in. The chain recombines TRBV3-1 (or the pseudogene TRBV3-2) with TRBJ1-2; 8 nucleotides match TRBD1. Losses at the gene ends were 6 bases for V and 5 bases for J; bases not matched to a gene: 11. CDR3 length: 15 amino acids. From germline, CDR1 is LGHDT and CDR2 YNNKEL (reference sequence). CDR3 protein: CASRGTGTGTYGYTF. Incomplete CDR3 DNA: TGTGCCAGCAGGGGAACCGGGACAGGAACATATGGC.

The CDR3 spells CASSDPTASYEQYF. The sequenced part of the CDR3 DNA is TGTGCCAGCAGTGACCCTACAGCTTCCTACGAG. This chain links TRBV6-1 with TRBJ2-7; D gene ambiguous. Read data end 3 residues before the CDR3 end; the end is taken from the germline J gene. Germline CDR1 and CDR2: MNHNS and SASEGT. V was shortened by 3 bases and J by 1 base, with 10 bases between the two germline ends. The CDR3 is 14 amino acids.

In this sample, this clone turned up many times. The read comes to an end 3 residues before the CDR3 does, leaving the germline J gene to fill in the end. The V and J genes are TRBV19 and TRBJ1-5; no definite D call. Trimming cost V 3 bases and J 6 bases, with 15 bases left between them. The CDR3 runs 15 residues. Germline assignment: CDR1 LNHDA and CDR2 SQIVND (reference sequence). CDR3 bases read: TGTGCCAGTAGTATCCCGGGGAAGTCGTTTCAGCCC. It is translated as CASSIPGKSFQP. The CDR3 reads in full as CASSIPGKSFQPQHF.

This clone has just a few counts. Coverage ceases 3 residues before the CDR3 finishes, and the germline J gene fills in the end. J is TRBJ2-5 and V is TRBV30; D is unresolved. This CDR3 has 15 amino acids. The germline V gene has CDR1 GTSNPN and CDR2 SVGIG (reference sequence). Trimming pared 8 bases from V and 2 bases from J, leaving 21 bases between. The CDR3 sequence is CASSNGYSLQETQYF. The CDR3 DNA, read in part, is TGTGCCAGTAGTAACGGGTATTCCCTACAAGAGACC.

The table lists this clone with a few counts. The sequence runs out 3 residues before the end of the CDR3; the remainder is reconstructed from the germline J gene. This chain uses TRBV2 with TRBJ2-5, with D possibly TRBD1 on 6 matching bases. Germline V gene sequence: CDR1 SNHLY, CDR2 FYNNEI. This CDR3 comprises 15 residues. V was shortened by 3 bases and J by 5 bases, with 16 bases between the two germline ends. The CDR3 protein is CASSDIRTGWETQYF. CDR3 DNA (partial): TGTGCCAGCAGTGACATTAGAACAGGGTGGGAGACC.

Note on this clone: The sequenced fragment ends 3 residues before the CDR3 boundary, so the rest is inferred from the germline J gene. The chain carries TRBV19 and TRBJ1-2; D is perhaps TRBD1 (6 bases). Trimming removed 6 bases at V and 0 bases at J, with 20 bases between. Germline assignment: CDR1 LNHDA and CDR2 SQIVND (reference sequence). This CDR3 has 17 residues. The DNA read from the CDR3 is TGTGCCAGTAGCGAGGGGACAATAGCTAACTCTAACTATGGC. This gives the protein CASSEGTIANSNYG. The whole CDR3 sequence reads CASSEGTIANSNYGYTF.

The table lists this clone with a few counts. The read stops 3 residues short of the end of the CDR3; the missing end is completed from the germline J gene. The chain carries TRBV20-1 and TRBJ2-1; no firm D call. V dropped 3 bases and J dropped 6 bases, with 12 bases sitting between them. This CDR3 has 13 residues. CDR1 is DFQATT, CDR2 SNEGSKA, per germline (reference sequence). CDR3: CSARSEIFNEQFF. The CDR3 bases that were read are TGCAGTGCTAGGAGCGAGATCTTCAATGAG.

This clone has a handful of counts. The DNA ends 3 residues before the CDR3 does, and the rest of the CDR3 is filled in from the germline J gene. The chain combines TRBV30 with TRBJ2-6; 10 positions match TRBD1. The V gene end was trimmed by 5 bases and the J gene end by 2 bases; junction bases not matched to a gene: 9. Germline-derived CDR1 and CDR2 are GTSNPN and SVGIG (reference sequence). This CDR3 is built from 17 residues. CDR3 in amino acids: CAWDRGPSGPGANVLTF. CDR3 DNA (partial): TGTGCCTGGGACAGGGGGCCGTCAGGGCCTGGGGCCAACGTC.

This clone showed up just a few times. The read stops 3 residues short of the end of the CDR3; the missing end is completed from the germline J gene. The gene calls are TRBV11-2 and TRBJ1-1; D call uncertain. Per the germline V gene, CDR1 is SGHAT and CDR2 is FQNNGV. CDR3 length: 13 amino acids. The part of the CDR3 DNA that was read is TGTGCCAGCAGCTTAGATCGAAGGAGGGTG. Translated, it gives CASSLDRRRV. In full, the CDR3 reads CASSLDRRRVAFF.

This clone was picked up many times. Read data end 3 residues before the CDR3 end; the end is taken from the germline J gene. The chain carries TRBV5-5 and TRBJ1-4; 7 nucleotides match TRBD1. The ends lost 4 bases at V and 10 bases at J; junction bases unmatched: 7. Germline CDR1 SGHKS, CDR2 YYEKEE (reference sequence). CDR3 length: 13 residues. The sequenced CDR3 bases are TGTGCCAGCAGCCGAAAACAGGGGAGAAAA. This sequence encodes CASSRKQGRK. The whole CDR3 reads CASSRKQGRKLFF.

With regard to this clone: The CDR3 extends 3 residues past the end of the read, so its final part is completed from the germline J gene. The chain has TRBV7-2 and TRBJ1-1; D possibly corresponds to TRBD1 (6 bases). The CDR3 has 15 residues. The V and J ends lost 3 bases and 4 bases respectively, with 15 bases between them. CDR1 and CDR2 (germline): SGHTA, FQGNSA. The part of the CDR3 DNA that was read is TGTGCCAGCAGCTTCCAAGGGGGGGCTGGCACTGAA. It is translated as CASSFQGGAGTE. The whole CDR3 reads CASSFQGGAGTEAFF.

This clone occurred a few times. Sequencing ends 3 residues short of the CDR3 end; the germline J gene provides the rest. The J gene is TRBJ2-7, the V gene TRBV7-8; TRBD1 matches 10 bases. Trimming at V came to 6 bases and at J to 4 bases, leaving 12 bases not matched to a gene. The germline V gene has CDR1 SGHVS and CDR2 FQNEAQ. The CDR3 sequence is 16 residues long. The CDR3 sequence: CASSPKAGQGIYEQYF. CDR3 DNA (partial): TGTGCCAGCAGTCCTAAGGCGGGACAGGGGATATACGAG.

Ten or more counts support this clone. The CDR3 is cut off 3 residues early in the read; its end comes from the germline J gene. The V gene is TRBV6-2 or TRBV6-3, the J gene TRBJ2-7; 14 bases are shared with TRBD2. This CDR3 spans 15 amino acids. V lost 6 bases to trimming and J lost 2 bases; unmatched junction nucleotides: 3. Per the germline V gene, CDR1 is MNHEY and CDR2 is SVGEGT. Incomplete CDR3 DNA: TGTGCCAGCAGGACGGGACTAGCGGGAGCCTACGAG. This gives the protein CASRTGLAGAYE. The whole CDR3 region reads CASRTGLAGAYEQYF.

In its sample, this clone was seen many times. The read ends 3 residues shy of where the CDR3 ends; the end is completed using the germline J gene. The V and J genes are TRBV20-1 and TRBJ2-1; 8 nucleotides match TRBD2. Per germline, CDR1 DFQATT and CDR2 SNEGSKA (reference sequence). Trimming removed 3 bases from V and 5 bases from J; junction bases left unmatched: 6. The CDR3 runs 14 residues. CDR3 DNA (partial): TGCAGTGCTAGGGGTTATAGCGGGAACAATGAG. This encodes CSARGYSGNNE. From start to end, the CDR3 is CSARGYSGNNEQFF.

There are many counts of this clone. The read comes to an end 3 residues before the CDR3 does, leaving the germline J gene to fill in the end. V and J are TRBV18 and TRBJ1-5, with D perhaps TRBD1 (6 bases). CDR3 size: 18 residues. V lost 1 base to trimming and J lost 0 bases, with 16 bases between them. Germline assignment: CDR1 KGHSH and CDR2 LQKENI. Partial CDR3 DNA: TGTGCCAGCTCACCACATGGACAGCAATTTATTAGCAATCAGCCC. This gives the protein CASSPHGQQFISNQP. In full, the CDR3 reads CASSPHGQQFISNQPQHF.

The CDR3: CASSDSGGTDTQYF. The part of the CDR3 DNA that was read is TGTGCCAGTAGTGATAGCGGGGGCACAGATACG. V gene TRBV19 combines with J gene TRBJ2-3, with 8 nucleotides matching TRBD2. The read terminates 3 residues before the CDR3 end, so the remaining end is supplied by the germline J gene. V shed 5 bases, J shed 1 base, and the junction held 2 bases outside the gene matches. The germline V gene encodes CDR1 LNHDA and CDR2 SQIVND (reference sequence). The CDR3 contains 14 residues.

This clone was counted at least ten times. The CDR3 extends 3 residues past the end of the read, so its final part is completed from the germline J gene. This chain uses TRBV12-3 or TRBV12-4 with TRBJ2-3; D gene ambiguous. The CDR3 contains 13 residues. Trimming took off 2 bases at V and 1 base at J, with 4 bases between the two ends. CDR3 sequence reads: CASSLPGTDTQYF. The sequenced part of the CDR3 DNA is TGTGCCAGCAGTTTACCGGGCACAGATACG.

This clone was found a few times. The observed sequence ends 3 residues before the CDR3 terminus, with the missing tail filled in from the germline J gene. V usage is TRBV11-1 and J usage is TRBJ1-2; 8 bases agree with TRBD1. CDR3 length equals 14 residues. V lost 5 bases and J lost 4; bases outside the gene matches: 6. Germline CDR1 and CDR2: SGHAT and FQDESV (reference sequence). CDR3 sequence reads: CASSPQGGSYGYTF. Partial CDR3 DNA: TGTGCCAGCAGCCCACAGGGGGGGAGCTATGGC.

Note on this clone: The read terminates 3 residues before the CDR3 end, so the remaining end is supplied by the germline J gene. The chain joins TRBV7-9 to TRBJ1-4; D call uncertain. This CDR3 has 15 residues. V lost 0 bases and J 4 bases, leaving 9 bases between the germline ends. Germline V lookup: CDR1 SEHNR, CDR2 FQNEAQ (reference sequence). The covered CDR3 bases are TGTGCCAGCAGCTTAGCCCCAGATCGTAATGAAAAA. Amino acid sequence: CASSLAPDRNEK. The whole CDR3 sequence is CASSLAPDRNEKLFF.

The table lists this clone with a few counts. The CDR3 end lies 3 residues beyond the end of the read and is filled in from the germline J gene. This chain connects TRBV5-3 to TRBJ2-3; 7 bases fit TRBD2. TRBV5-3 belongs to the ORF category, with a function that is uncertain. CDR3 length equals 15 residues. J gave up 6 bases and V 4 bases, and 11 bases lay outside the gene matches. The CDR3 sequence: CARSHRGVGRDTQYF. The CDR3 DNA, read in part, is TGTGCCAGAAGCCACCGGGGGGTGGGGCGGGATACG.

Comments on this clone: The read ends 3 residues early relative to the CDR3; the germline J gene fills the gap. The chain joins TRBV7-9 to TRBJ1-2; D perhaps matches TRBD1 (5 bases). Trimming removed 1 base at V and 1 base at J, with 10 bases between. The CDR3 totals 15 residues. CDR1 is SEHNR and CDR2 is FQNEAQ in the germline V gene (reference sequence). The CDR3 loop reads CASSLDPGHNYGYTF. The covered CDR3 bases are TGTGCCAGCAGCTTAGACCCAGGGCATAACTATGGC.

The CDR3 is CASSFRGSNQPQHF. The sequenced CDR3 bases are TGTGCCAGCAGCTTCCGAGGCAGCAATCAGCCC. The gene calls are TRBV13 and TRBJ1-5; D not resolved. The read ends 3 residues early relative to the CDR3; the germline J gene fills the gap. In germline, CDR1 is PRHDT, CDR2 FYEKMQ (reference sequence). This CDR3 has 14 residues. Trimming cost V 3 bases and J 1 base, with 7 bases left between them.

Many counts were recorded for this clone. Sequencing ends 3 residues short of the CDR3 end; the germline J gene provides the rest. The chain has TRBV11-3 and TRBJ1-1; D is undetermined. Between the trimmed V and J ends, which lost 5 bases and 1 base, there was a span of 8 bases. This CDR3 is 13 amino acids long. Per germline, CDR1 SGHNT and CDR2 YENEEA. The sequenced part of the CDR3 DNA is TGTGCCAGCAGCCACCGGGGGAACACTGAA. It yields the protein CASSHRGNTE. The whole CDR3 reads CASSHRGNTEAFF.